The entry below gives a single T cell receptor beta chain sequence along with its context. This entry belongs to a study of shared clonotypes between healthy human individuals. The method was immunoSEQ multiplex PCR; TCRdb's version includes in-frame clones alone and lacks a portion of them. The data contain around 120,000 clones, just over 65% of them singletons. The clonotype was recovered from a woman aged 25-40 years in good health. Sequencing used memory CD8+ T cells sorted from blood. The subset denotes: CD45RO+ cells pooled with CCR7-negative TemRA cells.

CDR3 residues: CASSRKSRDRASNQPQHF. In DNA, the CDR3 is TGTGCCAGCAGCCGAAAATCCCGGGACAGGGCCAGCAATCAGCCCCAGCATTTT. The rearrangement uses TRBV28 and TRBJ1-5; TRBD1 matches 9 bases. V was clipped by 6 bases and J by 1 base; unmatched bases: 13. The length of the CDR3 is 18 residues. Germline V gene lookup returns CDR1 MDHEN and CDR2 SYDVKM.